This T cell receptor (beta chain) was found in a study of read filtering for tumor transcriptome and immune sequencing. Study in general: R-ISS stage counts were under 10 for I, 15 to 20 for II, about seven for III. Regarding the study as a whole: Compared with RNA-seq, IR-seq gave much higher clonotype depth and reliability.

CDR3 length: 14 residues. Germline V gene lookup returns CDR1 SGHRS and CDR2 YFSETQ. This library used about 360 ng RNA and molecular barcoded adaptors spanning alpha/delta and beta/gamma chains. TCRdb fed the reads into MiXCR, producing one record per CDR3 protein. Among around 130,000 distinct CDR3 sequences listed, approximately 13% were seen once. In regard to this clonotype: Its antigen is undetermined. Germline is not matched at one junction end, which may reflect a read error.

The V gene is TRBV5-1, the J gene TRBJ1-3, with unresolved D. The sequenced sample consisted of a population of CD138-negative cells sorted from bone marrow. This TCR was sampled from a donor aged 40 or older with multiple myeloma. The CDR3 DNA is TGCGCCAGCAGCGAGGACTCTCCTGGAGACACCATATATTTT. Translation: CASSEDSPGDTIYF. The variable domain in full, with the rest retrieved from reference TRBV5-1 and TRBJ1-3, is KAGVTQTPRYLIKTRGQQVTLSCSPISGHRSVSWYQQTPGQGLQFLFEYFSETQRNKGNFPGRFSGRQFSNSRSEMNVSTLELGDSALYLCASSEDSPGDTIYFGEGSWLTVV.